The text below deals with one T cell receptor beta chain. The source of the sample is a study of OX40 agonist ivuxolimab in advanced cancers. This CDR3 comprises 13 residues. Trimming shortened V by 3 bases and J by 1 base, and 6 bases separated the two germline ends. Looked up from germline, CDR1 is MRHNA and CDR2 is SNTAGT. Using immunoSEQ multiplex PCR, the repertoire was profiled, and TCRdb retains in-frame clones only, with some absent. Of fewer than 80,000 clones in the sample, approximately 83% were seen once. The TCR originated in an adult with an advanced solid tumor such as melanoma, head and neck, liver or kidney cancer. The sequencing used CD4+ or CD8+ T cells sorted from blood, collected in a trial of the OX40 agonist ivuxolimab. The gene calls are TRBV6-4 and TRBJ1-1; the D is unclear. CDR3 loop: CASSEEANTEAFF. The DNA for the CDR3 is TGTGCCAGCAGTGAGGAAGCGAACACTGAAGCTTTCTTT.